This T cell receptor beta chain originates from a study of response to subunit inactivated influenza vaccine. From the RT-PCR reads, TCRdb called clonotypes with MiXCR, one entry per CDR3 protein. The sample contains hundreds of thousands of distinct CDR3 sequences, around 11% of which appear only once. The V gene's germline CDR1 is MDHEN and CDR2 SYDVKM. The ends lost 3 bases at V and 4 bases at J; junction bases unmatched: 4. This CDR3 region has 15 residues. General study points: The authors proposed limited new T cell recruitment per seasonal influenza vaccination.

This clonotype was observed a few times. The antigen remains unidentified. These data were also filed under a second study, of T cells expressing NK-cell markers. That work contributes: cDNA encoding TCR beta was synthesized via 5'RACE template switching incorporating UMIs. Underlying the TCR beta repertoires were sorted CD3+CD56+NKG2C+, CD3+CD56+NKG2C- and CD3+CD56-NKG2C+ T cells. Of the CD8+ T cells in roughly 6 donors, about 1.0-7.0% belonged to dominant NKG2C+ clonotypes.

The source of this sequence is a man aged 50 or older who received an inactivated influenza vaccine. The specimen was PBMCs from blood, collected on the day of vaccination. This rearrangement joins TRBV28 to TRBJ1-5, with 9 bases aligning to TRBD1. The CDR3 spells CASSFPGTGNQPQHF. In DNA, the CDR3 is TGTGCCAGCAGTTTCCCTGGGACAGGGAATCAGCCCCAGCATTTT.